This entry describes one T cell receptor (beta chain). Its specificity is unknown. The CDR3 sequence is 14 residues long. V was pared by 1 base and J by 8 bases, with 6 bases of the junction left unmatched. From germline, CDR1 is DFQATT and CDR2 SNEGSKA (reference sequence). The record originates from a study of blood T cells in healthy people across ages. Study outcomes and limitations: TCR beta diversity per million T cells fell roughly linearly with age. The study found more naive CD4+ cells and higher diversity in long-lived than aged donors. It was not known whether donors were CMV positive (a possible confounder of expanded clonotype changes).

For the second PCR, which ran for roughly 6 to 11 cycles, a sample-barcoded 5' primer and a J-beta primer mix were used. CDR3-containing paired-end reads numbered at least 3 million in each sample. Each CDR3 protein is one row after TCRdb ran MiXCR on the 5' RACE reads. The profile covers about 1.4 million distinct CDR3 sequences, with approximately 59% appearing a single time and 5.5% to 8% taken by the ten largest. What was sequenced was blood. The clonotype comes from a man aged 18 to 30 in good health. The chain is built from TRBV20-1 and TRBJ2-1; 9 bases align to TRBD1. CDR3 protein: CSARVGQGNDEQFF. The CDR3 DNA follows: TGCAGTGCTAGAGTGGGACAGGGTAATGATGAGCAGTTCTTC.